Included here is one T cell receptor (beta chain) sequence, with context. Antigen unknown. Graves' hyperthyroidism was deemed stable given no ophthalmopathy progression within 18 months. The CDR3 has 13 residues. CDR1 MNHEY and CDR2 SVGEGT come from the germline V gene. The V gene lost 2 bases and the J gene lost 8 bases, with 12 bases spanning the gap. This sample is part of a study of T cells in Graves' hyperthyroidism and ophthalmopathy. Study as a whole: Initial diagnosis, before any treatment, was when peripheral blood was collected. Study-wide results and caveats: Among thyroid clonotypes expanded above 0.001, most also appeared in blood.

Amplified regions were TCR beta CDR3 sequences from RNA transcripts. The HTBI primer set drove a first-round RT-PCR of the TCR CDR3. TCRdb passed the multiplex PCR reads through MiXCR, listing each CDR3 protein once. The table lists some 500,000 distinct CDR3 sequences, roughly 14% of them singletons. The sample comprised blood. The sequence came from a woman aged 18-29 years with Graves' hyperthyroidism. The chain uses TRBV6-2 or TRBV6-3 and TRBJ1-2; D gene ambiguous. The CDR3 sequence: CASSYPAEGGYTF. The CDR3 DNA follows: TGTGCCAGCAGTTACCCCGCCGAAGGGGGCTACACCTTC.